What follows are 11 T cell receptor beta chains derived from one specimen sequenced in a study of T cell clones after liver transplantation. Some clones are missing from TCRdb's copy, which holds only in-frame ones; the method was immunoSEQ multiplex PCR. The sample includes around 100,000 clones, under 90% seen only once; the top ten take about 2.8%. Sequencing used CD4+ T cells from blood, obtained around 44 months after liver transplant. The receptors derive from a human patient who received a liver transplant. Some of the T cells may derive from the graft donor.

This clone came up once. V gene TRBV4-2 combines with J gene TRBJ2-5, with D possibly matching TRBD2 (6 bases). V was cut by 4 bases and J by 4 bases, with 10 bases left in between. The CDR3 runs to 13 residues. Germline values: CDR1 LGHNA, CDR2 YNFKEQ. The CDR3 DNA sequence: TGTGCCAGCAGCCCGCGGGGCTCAGAGACCCAGTACTTC. Translating it yields CASSPRGSETQYF.

This chain uses TRBV27 with TRBJ1-5; tentative D call: TRBD1 (6 bases). The V gene lost 4 bases and the J gene lost 1 base, with 8 bases spanning the gap. CDR1 MNHEY and CDR2 SMNVEV come from the germline V gene (reference sequence). The CDR3 spans 14 residues. CDR3 DNA: TGTGCCAGCAGTTGGGGGGGCAGCAATCAGCCCCAGCATTTT. Its translation: CASSWGGSNQPQHF.

The chain uses TRBV6-1 and TRBJ2-7; TRBD1 agrees at 9 bases. Losses at the gene ends were 6 bases for V and 7 bases for J; bases not matched to a gene: 10. The germline gives CDR1 MNHNS, CDR2 SASEGT. The CDR3 has 14 amino acids. The CDR3 DNA reads as TGTGCCAGCAGCTTGGACAGGGGAAGTGAAGAGCAGTACTTC. As protein: CASSLDRGSEEQYF.

This sequence joins TRBV4-2 and TRBJ1-1, with TRBD1 as a possible D gene (5 bases). In germline, CDR1 is LGHNA, CDR2 YNFKEQ. CDR3 size: 14 residues. V lost 11 bases, J lost 2 bases, and 18 bases lay in between. CDR3 sequence: CAAAAAGINTEAFF. The CDR3, as DNA: TGTGCCGCCGCCGCGGCAGGGATAAACACTGAAGCTTTCTTT.

V usage is TRBV9 and J usage is TRBJ2-5; possibly TRBD2 for D (6 bases). The V and J ends lost 0 bases and 5 bases respectively, with 11 bases between them. This CDR3 is 14 amino acids long. The V gene's germline CDR1 is SGDLS and CDR2 YYNGEE. CDR3: CASSVEAGGETQYF. CDR3 nucleotides: TGTGCCAGCAGCGTAGAGGCCGGAGGGGAGACCCAGTACTTC.

The chain carries TRBV18 and TRBJ1-5; D is undetermined. The CDR3 sequence is 15 residues long. In germline, CDR1 is KGHSH, CDR2 LQKENI. V was trimmed by 5 bases and J by 0 bases, leaving 11 bases between them. The CDR3 DNA reads TGTGCCAGCTCAGTACACGATACTAGCAATCAGCCCCAGCATTTT. It specifies CASSVHDTSNQPQHF.

In its sample, this clone was seen once. This chain links TRBV9 with TRBJ1-6; TRBD1 aligns across 10 bases. Germline CDR1 and CDR2: SGDLS and YYNGEE. The J segment lost 5 bases and the V segment lost 3 bases, leaving 8 bases of the junction unmatched. CDR3 size: 17 residues. CDR3 coding DNA: TGTGCCAGCAGCGGAAGTGGGACAGGGGTGGATAATTCACCCCTCCACTTT. Translating it yields CASSGSGTGVDNSPLHF.

V gene TRBV5-8 combines with J gene TRBJ2-3, with D tentatively TRBD1 (6 bases). The CDR3 has 15 residues. Germline V gene lookup returns CDR1 SGHTS and CDR2 YDEGEE. Trimming cost V 3 bases and J 1 base, with 12 bases left between them. The chain's CDR3 is CASSYHRVGTDTQYF. The DNA of the CDR3 is TGTGCCAGCAGCTACCACAGGGTGGGCACAGATACGCAGTATTTT.

The DNA for the CDR3 is TGTGCCATCAGTGAGGGGGACAGGGGGGTGCAAGAGACCCAGTACTTC. Residues: CAISEGDRGVQETQYF. The gene calls are TRBV10-3 and TRBJ2-5; TRBD1 matches at 11 bases. There are 16 residues in the CDR3. Germline V CDR1 and CDR2: ENHRY, SYGVKD. Trimming at V came to 2 bases and at J to 2 bases, leaving 4 bases not matched to a gene.

The chain has TRBV5-1 and TRBJ2-1; 11 bases map to TRBD2. CDR3 size: 18 residues. Germline assignment: CDR1 SGHRS and CDR2 YFSETQ. V gave up 0 bases and J gave up 0 bases; unmatched junction bases: 5. The CDR3 reads CASSLVASGGSSYNEQFF. The CDR3 nucleotides are TGCGCCAGCAGCTTGGTCGCTAGCGGGGGGAGCTCCTACAATGAGCAGTTCTTC.

The rearrangement joins TRBV7-2 to TRBJ2-3; 9 bases agree with TRBD2. V trimming: 5 bases; J trimming: 6 bases; junction bases outside the gene matches: 12. CDR3 length: 16 amino acids. Looked up from germline, CDR1 is SGHTA and CDR2 is FQGNSA. The CDR3, as DNA: TGTGCCAGCAGCCTTAGTGGCGGGGGGGCCTTTGATACGCAGTATTTT. This translates into CASSLSGGGAFDTQYF.